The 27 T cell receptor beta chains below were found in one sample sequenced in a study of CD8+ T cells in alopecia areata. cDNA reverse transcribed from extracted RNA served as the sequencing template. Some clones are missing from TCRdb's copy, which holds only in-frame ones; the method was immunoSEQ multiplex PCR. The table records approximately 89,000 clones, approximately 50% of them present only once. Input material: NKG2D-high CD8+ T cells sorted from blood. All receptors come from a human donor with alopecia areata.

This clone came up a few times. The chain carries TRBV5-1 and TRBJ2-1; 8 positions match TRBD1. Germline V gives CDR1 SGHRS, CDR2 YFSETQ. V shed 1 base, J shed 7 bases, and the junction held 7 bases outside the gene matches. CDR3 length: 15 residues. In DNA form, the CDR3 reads TGCGCCAGCAGCTTGCAAGACAGGGGTAGAAATGAGCAGTTCTTC. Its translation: CASSLQDRGRNEQFF.

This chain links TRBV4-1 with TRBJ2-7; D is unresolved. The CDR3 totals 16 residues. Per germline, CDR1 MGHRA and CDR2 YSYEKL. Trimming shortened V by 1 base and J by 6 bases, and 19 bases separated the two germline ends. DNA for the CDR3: TGCGCCAGCAGCCAAGGGGCCTATTTGGAAGGGCTCGAGCAGTACTTC. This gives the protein CASSQGAYLEGLEQYF.

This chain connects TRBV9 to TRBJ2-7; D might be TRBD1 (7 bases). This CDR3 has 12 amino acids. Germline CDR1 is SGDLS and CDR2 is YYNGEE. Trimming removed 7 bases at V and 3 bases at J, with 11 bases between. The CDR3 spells CASGGGGYEQYF. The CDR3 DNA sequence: TGTGCCAGCGGAGGGGGCGGCTACGAGCAGTACTTC.

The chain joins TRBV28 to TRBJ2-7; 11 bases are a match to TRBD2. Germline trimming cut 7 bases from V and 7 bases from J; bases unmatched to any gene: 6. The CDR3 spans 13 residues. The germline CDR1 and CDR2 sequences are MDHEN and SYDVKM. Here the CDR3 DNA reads TGTGCCAGCACCTTAGCGGGGGGGAGTGAGCAGTACTTC. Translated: CASTLAGGSEQYF.

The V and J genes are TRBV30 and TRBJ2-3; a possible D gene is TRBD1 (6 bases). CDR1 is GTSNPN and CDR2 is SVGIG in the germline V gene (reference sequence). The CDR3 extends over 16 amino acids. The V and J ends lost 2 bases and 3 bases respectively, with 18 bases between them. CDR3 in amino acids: CAWSQKQGVATDTQYF. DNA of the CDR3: TGTGCCTGGAGTCAAAAACAGGGCGTTGCGACAGATACGCAGTATTTT.

The CDR3 is CASSSRQGETQYF. The CDR3 DNA is TGTGCCAGCAGTTCGCGACAGGGAGAGACCCAGTACTTC. The rearrangement links TRBV28 to TRBJ2-5; 7 nucleotides match TRBD1. The CDR3 is made up of 13 amino acids. V trimming: 4 bases; J trimming: 4 bases; junction bases outside the gene matches: 3. Per germline, CDR1 MDHEN and CDR2 SYDVKM.

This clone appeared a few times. DNA for the CDR3: TGTGCCAGCAGCCAAGACCGGGACTACCCAAACATTCAGTACTTC. This translates into CASSQDRDYPNIQYF. The J gene is TRBJ2-4, the V gene TRBV14; 7 positions agree with TRBD2. The germline CDR1 and CDR2 sequences are SGHDN and FVKESK. The CDR3 runs to 15 residues. Trimming cost V 0 bases and J 6 bases; bases outside gene matches: 5.

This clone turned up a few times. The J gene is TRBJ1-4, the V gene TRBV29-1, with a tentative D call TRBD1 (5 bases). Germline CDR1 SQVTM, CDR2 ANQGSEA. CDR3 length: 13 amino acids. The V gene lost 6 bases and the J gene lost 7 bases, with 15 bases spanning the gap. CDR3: CSVHTGEREKLFF. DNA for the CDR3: TGCAGCGTCCATACGGGGGAACGTGAAAAACTGTTTTTT.

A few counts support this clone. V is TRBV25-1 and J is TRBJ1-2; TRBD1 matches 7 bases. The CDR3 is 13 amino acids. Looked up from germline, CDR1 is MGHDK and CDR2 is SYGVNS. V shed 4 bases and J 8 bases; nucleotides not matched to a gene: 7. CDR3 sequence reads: CASSVTGAKGYTF. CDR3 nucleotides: TGTGCCAGCAGTGTAACAGGGGCAAAGGGCTACACCTTC.

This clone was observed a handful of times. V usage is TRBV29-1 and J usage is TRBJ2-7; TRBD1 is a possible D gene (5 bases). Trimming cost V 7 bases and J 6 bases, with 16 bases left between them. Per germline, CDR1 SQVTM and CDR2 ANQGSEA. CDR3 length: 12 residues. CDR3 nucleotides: TGCAGCGCCACAGGTCAGGGTGCCGAGCAGTACTTC. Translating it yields CSATGQGAEQYF.

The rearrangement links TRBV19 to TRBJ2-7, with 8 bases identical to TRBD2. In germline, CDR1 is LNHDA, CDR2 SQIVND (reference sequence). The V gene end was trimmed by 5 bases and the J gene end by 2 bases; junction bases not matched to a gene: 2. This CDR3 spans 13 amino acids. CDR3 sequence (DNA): TGTGCCAGTAGTTTGGGACTAGCCTACGAGCAGTACTTC. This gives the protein CASSLGLAYEQYF.

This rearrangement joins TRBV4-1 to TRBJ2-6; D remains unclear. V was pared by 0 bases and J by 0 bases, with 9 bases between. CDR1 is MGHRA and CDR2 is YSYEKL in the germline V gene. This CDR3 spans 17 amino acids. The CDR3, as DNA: TGCGCCAGCAGCCAAGAATTTAGGAGCTCTGGGGCCAACGTCCTGACTTTC. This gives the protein CASSQEFRSSGANVLTF.

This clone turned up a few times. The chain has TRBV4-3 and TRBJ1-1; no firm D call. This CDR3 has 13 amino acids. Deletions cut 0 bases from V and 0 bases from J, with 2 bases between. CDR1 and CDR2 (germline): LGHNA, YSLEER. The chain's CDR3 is CASSQEVNTEAFF. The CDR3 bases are TGCGCCAGCAGCCAAGAGGTGAACACTGAAGCTTTCTTT.

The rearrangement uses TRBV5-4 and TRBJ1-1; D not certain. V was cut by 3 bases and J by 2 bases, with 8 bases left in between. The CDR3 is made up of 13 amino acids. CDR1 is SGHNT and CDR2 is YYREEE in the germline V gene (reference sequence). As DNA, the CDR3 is TGTGCCAGCAGCTCCGGGGTAAACACTGAAGCTTTCTTT. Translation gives CASSSGVNTEAFF.

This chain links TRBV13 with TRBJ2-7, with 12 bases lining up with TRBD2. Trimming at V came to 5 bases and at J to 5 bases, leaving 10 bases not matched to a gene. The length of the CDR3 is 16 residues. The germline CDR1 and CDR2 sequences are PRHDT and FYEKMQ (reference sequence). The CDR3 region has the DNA TGTGCCAGCAGCCCCTCCGGGACTAGCGGGCACAACGAGCAGTACTTC. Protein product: CASSPSGTSGHNEQYF.

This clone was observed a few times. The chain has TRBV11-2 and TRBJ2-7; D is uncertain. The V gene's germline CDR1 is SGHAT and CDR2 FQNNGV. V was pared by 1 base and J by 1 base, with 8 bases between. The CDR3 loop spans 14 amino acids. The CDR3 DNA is TGTGCCAGCAGCTTAGTGGGTGGGTCCTACGAGCAGTACTTC. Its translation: CASSLVGGSYEQYF.

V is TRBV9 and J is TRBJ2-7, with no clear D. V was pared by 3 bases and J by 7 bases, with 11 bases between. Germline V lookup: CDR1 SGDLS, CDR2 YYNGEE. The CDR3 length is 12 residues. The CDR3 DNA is TGTGCCAGCAGCGAAGGTCAGACAGAGCAGTACTTC. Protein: CASSEGQTEQYF.

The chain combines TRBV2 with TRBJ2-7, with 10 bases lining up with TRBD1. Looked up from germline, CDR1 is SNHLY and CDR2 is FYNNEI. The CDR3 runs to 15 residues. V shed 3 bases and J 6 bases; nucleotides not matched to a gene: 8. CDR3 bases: TGTGCCAGCAGTGATCCCCCGGGACAGGGGTTCGAGCAGTACTTC. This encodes CASSDPPGQGFEQYF.

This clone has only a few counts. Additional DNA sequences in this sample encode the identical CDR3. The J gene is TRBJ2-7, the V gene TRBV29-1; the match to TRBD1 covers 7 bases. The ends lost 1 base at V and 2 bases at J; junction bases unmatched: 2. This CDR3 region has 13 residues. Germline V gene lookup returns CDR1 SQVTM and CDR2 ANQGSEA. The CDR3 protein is CSVEGQGTYEQYF. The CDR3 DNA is TGCAGCGTTGAAGGACAGGGAACCTACGAGCAGTACTTC.

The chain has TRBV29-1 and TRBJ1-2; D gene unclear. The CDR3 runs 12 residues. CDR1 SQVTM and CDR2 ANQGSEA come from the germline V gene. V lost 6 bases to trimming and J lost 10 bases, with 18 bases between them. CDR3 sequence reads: CSVPGSPLLYTF. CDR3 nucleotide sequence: TGCAGCGTCCCCGGGTCCCCTCTACTCTACACCTTC. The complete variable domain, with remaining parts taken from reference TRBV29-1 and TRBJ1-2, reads SAVISQKPSRDICQRGTSLTIQCQVDSQVTMMFWYRQQPGQSLTLIATANQGSEATYESGFVIDKFPISRPNLTFSTLTVSNMSPEDSSIYLCSVPGSPLLYTFGSGTRLTVV.

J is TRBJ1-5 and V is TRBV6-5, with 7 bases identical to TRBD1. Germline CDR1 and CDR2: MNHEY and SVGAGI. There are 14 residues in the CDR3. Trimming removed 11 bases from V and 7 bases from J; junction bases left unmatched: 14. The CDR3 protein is CAVSQGKFRQPQHF. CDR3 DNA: TGTGCCGTATCACAGGGGAAGTTTCGCCAGCCCCAGCATTTT.

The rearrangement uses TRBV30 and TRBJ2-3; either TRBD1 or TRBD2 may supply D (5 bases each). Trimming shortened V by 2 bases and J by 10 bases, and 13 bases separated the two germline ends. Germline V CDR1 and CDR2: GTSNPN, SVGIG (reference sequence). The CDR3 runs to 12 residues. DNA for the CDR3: TGTGCCTGGAGTTACTTCAGGGAGCCGCAGTATTTT. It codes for CAWSYFREPQYF. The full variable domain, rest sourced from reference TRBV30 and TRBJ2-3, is SQTIHQWPATLVQPVGSPLSLECTVEGTSNPNLYWYRQAAGRGLQLLFYSVGIGQISSEVPQNLSASRPQDRQFILSSKKLLLSDSGFYLCAWSYFREPQYFGPGTRLTVL.

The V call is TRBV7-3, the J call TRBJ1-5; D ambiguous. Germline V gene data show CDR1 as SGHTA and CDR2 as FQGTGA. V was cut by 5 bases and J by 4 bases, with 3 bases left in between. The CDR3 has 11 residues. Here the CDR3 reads CASSLNQPQHF. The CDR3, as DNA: TGTGCCAGCAGCCTGAATCAGCCCCAGCATTTT.

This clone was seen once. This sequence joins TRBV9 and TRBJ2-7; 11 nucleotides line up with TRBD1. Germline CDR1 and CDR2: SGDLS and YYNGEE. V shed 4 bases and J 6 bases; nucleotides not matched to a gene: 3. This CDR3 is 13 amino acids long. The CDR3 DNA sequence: TGTGCCAGCAGCCGGGGACAGGGGGTCGAGCAGTACTTC. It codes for CASSRGQGVEQYF. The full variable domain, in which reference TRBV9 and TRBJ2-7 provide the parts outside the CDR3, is DSGVTQTPKHLITATGQRVTLRCSPRSGDLSVYWYQQSLDQGLQFLIQYYNGEERAKGNILERFSAQQFPDLHSELNLSSLELGDSALYFCASSRGQGVEQYFGPGTRLTVT.

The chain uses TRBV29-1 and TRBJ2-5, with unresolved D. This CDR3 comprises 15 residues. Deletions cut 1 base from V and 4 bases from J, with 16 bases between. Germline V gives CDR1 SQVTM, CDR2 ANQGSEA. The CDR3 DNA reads TGCAGCGTTGAAGGCTACATTGCTGGGGTAGAGACCCAGTACTTC. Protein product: CSVEGYIAGVETQYF. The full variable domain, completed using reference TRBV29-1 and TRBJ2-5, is SAVISQKPSRDICQRGTSLTIQCQVDSQVTMMFWYRQQPGQSLTLIATANQGSEATYESGFVIDKFPISRPNLTFSTLTVSNMSPEDSSIYLCSVEGYIAGVETQYFGPGTRLLVL.

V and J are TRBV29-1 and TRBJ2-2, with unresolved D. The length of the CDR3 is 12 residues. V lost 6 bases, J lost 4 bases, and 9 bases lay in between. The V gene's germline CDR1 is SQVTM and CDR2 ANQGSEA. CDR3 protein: CSVIDRTGELFF. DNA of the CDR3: TGCAGCGTCATTGATCGCACCGGGGAGCTGTTTTTT.

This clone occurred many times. The DNA for the CDR3 is TGTGCCAGCAGCGAGGAGGGGATGGGGGACACTGAAGCTTTCTTT. This translates into CASSEEGMGDTEAFF. The chain couples TRBV9 to TRBJ1-1; perhaps TRBD1 as D (5 bases). V gave up 3 bases and J gave up 3 bases, with 15 bases separating them. Germline V CDR1 and CDR2: SGDLS, YYNGEE. The CDR3 consists of 15 residues. Drawing the rest from reference TRBV9 and TRBJ1-1, the complete variable domain is DSGVTQTPKHLITATGQRVTLRCSPRSGDLSVYWYQQSLDQGLQFLIQYYNGEERAKGNILERFSAQQFPDLHSELNLSSLELGDSALYFCASSEEGMGDTEAFFGQGTRLTVV.